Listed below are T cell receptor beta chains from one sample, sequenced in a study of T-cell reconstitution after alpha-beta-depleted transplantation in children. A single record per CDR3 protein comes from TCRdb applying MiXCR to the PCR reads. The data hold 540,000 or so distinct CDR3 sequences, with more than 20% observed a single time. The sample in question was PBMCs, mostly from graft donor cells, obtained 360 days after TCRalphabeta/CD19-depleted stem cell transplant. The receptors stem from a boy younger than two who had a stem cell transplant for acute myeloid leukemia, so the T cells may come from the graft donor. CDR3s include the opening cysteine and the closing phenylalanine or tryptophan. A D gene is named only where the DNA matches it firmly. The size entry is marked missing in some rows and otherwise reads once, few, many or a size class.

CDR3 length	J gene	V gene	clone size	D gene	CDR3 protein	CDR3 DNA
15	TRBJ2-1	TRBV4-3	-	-	CASSQDRRGRVEQFF	TGCGCCAGCAGCCAAGATAGGAGGGGGCGGGTTGAGCAGTTCTTC
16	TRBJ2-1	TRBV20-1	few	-	CSARSFQGPQYNEQFF	TGCAGTGCTAGAAGTTTCCAGGGGCCGCAGTATAATGAGCAGTTCTTC
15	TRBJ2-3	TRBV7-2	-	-	CASSLLRGGTDTQYF	TGTGCCAGCAGCTTATTACGGGGAGGCACAGATACGCAGTATTTT
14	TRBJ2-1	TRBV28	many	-	CASSFRGAGNEQFF	TGTGCCAGCAGTTTTCGGGGGGCGGGCAATGAGCAGTTCTTC
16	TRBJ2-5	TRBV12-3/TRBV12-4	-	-	CASSLVPDRIQETQYF	TGTGCCAGCAGTTTAGTTCCGGACAGAATACAAGAGACCCAGTACTTC
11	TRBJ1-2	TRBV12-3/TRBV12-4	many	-	CASSFTAGYTF	TGTGCCAGCAGTTTCACCGCTGGCTACACCTTC
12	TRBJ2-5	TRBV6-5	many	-	CASSFKGETQYF	TGTGCCAGCAGTTTCAAAGGGGAGACCCAGTACTTC
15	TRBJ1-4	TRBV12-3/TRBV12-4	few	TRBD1	CASSIAGQGGEKLFF	TGTGCCAGCAGTATTGCGGGACAGGGGGGGGAAAAACTGTTTTTT
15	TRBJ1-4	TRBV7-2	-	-	CASSLDGAAGERSSF	TGTGCCAGCAGCTTAGACGGGGCAGCTGGGGAACGTTCTTCGTTT
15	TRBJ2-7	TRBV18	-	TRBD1	CASSPRRDRAHEQYF	TGTGCCAGCTCACCGAGACGGGACAGGGCTCACGAGCAGTACTTC
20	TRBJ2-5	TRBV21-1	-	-	CASSKVGAGRTGTAWETQYF	TGTGCCAGCAGCAAAGTGGGCGCGGGGAGGACAGGAACCGCGTGGGAGACCCAGTACTTC
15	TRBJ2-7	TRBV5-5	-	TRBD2	CASSPLAGGDYEQYF	TGTGCCAGCAGTCCATTAGCGGGGGGAGACTACGAGCAGTACTTC